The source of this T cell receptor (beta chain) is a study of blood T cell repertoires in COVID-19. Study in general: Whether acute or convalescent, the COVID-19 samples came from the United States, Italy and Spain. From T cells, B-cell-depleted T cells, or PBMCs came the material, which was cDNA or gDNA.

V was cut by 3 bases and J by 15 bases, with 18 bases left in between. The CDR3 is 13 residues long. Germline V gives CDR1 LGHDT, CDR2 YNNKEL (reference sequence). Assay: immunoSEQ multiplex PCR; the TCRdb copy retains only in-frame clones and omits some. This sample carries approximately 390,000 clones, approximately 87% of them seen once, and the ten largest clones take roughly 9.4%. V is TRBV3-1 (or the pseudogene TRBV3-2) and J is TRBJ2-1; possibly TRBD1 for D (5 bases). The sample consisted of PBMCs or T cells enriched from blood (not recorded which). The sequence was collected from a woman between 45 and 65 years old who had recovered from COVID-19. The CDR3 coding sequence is TGTGCCAGCAGCCAGGTCTCAGGGCAGAAATCGTTCTTC. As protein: CASSQVSGQKSFF.